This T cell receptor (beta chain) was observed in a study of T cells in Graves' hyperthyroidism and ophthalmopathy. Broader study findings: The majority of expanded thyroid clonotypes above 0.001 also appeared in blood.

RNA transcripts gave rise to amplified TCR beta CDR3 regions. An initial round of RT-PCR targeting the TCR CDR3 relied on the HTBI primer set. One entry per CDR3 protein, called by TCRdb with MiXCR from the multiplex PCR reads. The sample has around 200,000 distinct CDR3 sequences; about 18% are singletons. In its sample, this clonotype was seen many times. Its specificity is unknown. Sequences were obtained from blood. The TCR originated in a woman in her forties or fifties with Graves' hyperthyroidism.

CDR3 DNA sequence: TGCAGTGTCTCTAAGCGGGTAAACTACAATGAGCAGTTCTTC. Translation: CSVSKRVNYNEQFF. The V and J genes are TRBV20-1 and TRBJ2-1; D possibly corresponds to TRBD2 (6 bases). CDR3 length: 14 residues. Germline-derived CDR1 and CDR2 are DFQATT and SNEGSKA (reference sequence). Between the trimmed V and J ends, which lost 7 bases and 3 bases, there was a span of 16 bases.